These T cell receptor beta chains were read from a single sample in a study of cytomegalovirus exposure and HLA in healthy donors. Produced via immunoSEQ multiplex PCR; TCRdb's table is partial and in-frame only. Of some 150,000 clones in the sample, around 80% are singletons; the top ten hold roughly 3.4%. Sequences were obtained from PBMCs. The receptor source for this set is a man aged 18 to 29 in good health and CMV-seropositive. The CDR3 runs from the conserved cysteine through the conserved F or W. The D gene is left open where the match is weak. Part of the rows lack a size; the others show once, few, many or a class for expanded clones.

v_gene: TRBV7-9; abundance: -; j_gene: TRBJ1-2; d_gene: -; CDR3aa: CASSLAGTDTRHGYTF; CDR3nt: TGTGCCAGCAGCTTAGCGGGCACGGACACCCGACATGGCTACACCTTC
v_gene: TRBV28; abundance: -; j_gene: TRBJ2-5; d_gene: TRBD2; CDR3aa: CASSSSGGRGEETQYF; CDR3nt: TGTGCCAGCAGTAGTTCGGGCGGGAGGGGAGAAGAGACCCAGTACTTC
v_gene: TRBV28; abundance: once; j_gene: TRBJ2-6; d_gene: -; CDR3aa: CASSFSWGGVSGANVLTF; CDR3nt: TGTGCCAGCAGTTTTTCCTGGGGGGGCGTATCTGGGGCCAACGTCCTGACTTTC
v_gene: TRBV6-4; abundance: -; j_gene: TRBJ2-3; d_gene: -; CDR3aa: CASSDERDTQYF; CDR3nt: TGTGCCAGCAGTGACGAGAGGGATACGCAGTATTTT
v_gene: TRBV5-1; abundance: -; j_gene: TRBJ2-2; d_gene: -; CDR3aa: CASRSGGQPNTGELFF; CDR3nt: TGCGCCAGCAGGTCCGGGGGACAGCCAAACACCGGGGAGCTGTTTTTT
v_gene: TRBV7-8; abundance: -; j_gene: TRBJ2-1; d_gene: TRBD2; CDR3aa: CASSPAGLVNEQFF; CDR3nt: TGTGCCAGCAGCCCCGCGGGACTAGTTAATGAGCAGTTCTTC
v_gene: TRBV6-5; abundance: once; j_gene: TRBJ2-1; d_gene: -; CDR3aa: CASSFSGTKYNEQFF; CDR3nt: TGTGCCAGCAGTTTCTCCGGGACAAAGTACAATGAGCAGTTCTTC
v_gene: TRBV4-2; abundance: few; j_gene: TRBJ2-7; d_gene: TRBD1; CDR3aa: CASSQDTQGVYEQYF; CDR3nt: TGTGCCAGCAGCCAAGATACGCAGGGGGTTTACGAGCAGTACTTC
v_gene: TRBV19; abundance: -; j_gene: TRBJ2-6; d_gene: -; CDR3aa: CASSIPQGRGPNVLTF; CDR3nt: TGTGCCAGTAGTATCCCCCAGGGTCGAGGTCCCAACGTCCTGACTTTC
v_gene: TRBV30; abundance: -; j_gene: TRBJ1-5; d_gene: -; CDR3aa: CAWSHMGGNQPQHF; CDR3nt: TGTGCCTGGAGTCACATGGGCGGCAATCAGCCCCAGCATTTT
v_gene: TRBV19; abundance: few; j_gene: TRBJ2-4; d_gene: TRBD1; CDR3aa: CASNAGTGEEAKNIQYF; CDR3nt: TGTGCCAGCAACGCCGGTACAGGGGAAGAAGCCAAAAACATTCAGTACTTC
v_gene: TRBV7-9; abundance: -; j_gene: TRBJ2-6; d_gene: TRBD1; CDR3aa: CASSLSGTGDGANVLTF; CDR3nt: TGTGCCAGCAGCCTTTCCGGGACAGGGGACGGGGCCAACGTCCTGACTTTC
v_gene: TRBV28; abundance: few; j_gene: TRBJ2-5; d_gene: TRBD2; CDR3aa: CASSLGLAGVMRETQYF; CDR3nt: TGTGCCAGCAGTTTAGGACTAGCGGGAGTGATGCGAGAGACCCAGTACTTC
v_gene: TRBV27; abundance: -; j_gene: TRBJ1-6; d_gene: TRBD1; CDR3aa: CASSLQGANNSPLHF; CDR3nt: TGTGCCAGCAGTTTACAGGGGGCGAATAATTCACCCCTCCACTTT
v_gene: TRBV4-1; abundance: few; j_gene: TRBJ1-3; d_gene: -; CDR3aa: CASSQAPGRSGNTIYF; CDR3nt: TGCGCCAGCAGCCAAGCCCCAGGCCGTTCTGGAAACACCATATATTTT
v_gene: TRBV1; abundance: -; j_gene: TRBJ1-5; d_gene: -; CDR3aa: CTSSQDRTVYSNQPQHF; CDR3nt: TGCACCAGCAGCCAAGATCGAACAGTGTATAGCAATCAGCCCCAGCATTTT
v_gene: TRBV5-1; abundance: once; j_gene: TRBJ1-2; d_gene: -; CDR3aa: CASSPVLDTVILNYGYTF; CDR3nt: TGCGCCAGCAGCCCCGTCCTTGACACTGTAATTCTAAACTATGGCTACACCTTC